The next 16 T cell receptor beta chains were all read from a single sample in a study of T-cell reconstitution after alpha-beta-depleted transplantation in children. During its preparation, the TCRbeta library received unique molecular identifiers. From the PCR reads, TCRdb called clonotypes with MiXCR, one entry per CDR3 protein. The sample consists of a few hundred thousand distinct CDR3 sequences, 9.7% of them appearing once. This specimen was PBMCs from the stem cell graft donor, taken from the stem cell graft. These receptor sequences come from a human donor who donated a stem cell graft to a child with SCID.

This clonotype occurred many times. The chain couples TRBV28 to TRBJ2-7; tentatively, D is TRBD1 (5 bases). The V end was cut by 4 bases, the J end by 0 bases, with 13 bases between. CDR3 length: 15 residues. Germline-derived CDR1 and CDR2 are MDHEN and SYDVKM. The DNA for the CDR3 is TGTGCCAGCAGTTCGCAGGGTACTAACTCCTACGAGCAGTACTTC. Translating gives CASSSQGTNSYEQYF.

Ten or more counts support this clonotype. CDR3 region: CASSLSGWPEAFF. CDR3 nucleotide sequence: TGTGCCAGCAGCTTATCGGGATGGCCGGAAGCTTTCTTT. The J gene is TRBJ1-1, the V gene TRBV7-9; D ambiguous. CDR3 length: 13 amino acids. Trimming pared 2 bases from V and 8 bases from J, leaving 12 bases between. Looked up from germline, CDR1 is SEHNR and CDR2 is FQNEAQ (reference sequence).

This clonotype has ten or more counts. The CDR3 here is CASSSRDRVGPDTQYF. For the CDR3, the DNA is TGCGCCAGCAGCTCCCGGGACAGGGTGGGACCAGATACGCAGTATTTT. This chain connects TRBV5-1 to TRBJ2-3; 9 positions match TRBD1. Germline V gives CDR1 SGHRS, CDR2 YFSETQ. This CDR3 is built from 16 residues. The junction had 9 bases not matched to a gene; V was cut back by 3 bases and J by 4 bases.

This clonotype occurred many times. This rearrangement joins TRBV29-1 to TRBJ2-7; either TRBD1 or TRBD2 may fit D (5 bases each). The CDR3 is made up of 11 amino acids. CDR1 and CDR2 (germline): SQVTM, ANQGSEA. Trimming shortened V by 4 bases and J by 7 bases, and 11 bases separated the two germline ends. The CDR3 DNA reads as TGCAGCGTTGTCCGGGGCCCGGAGCAGTACTTC. Encoded protein: CSVVRGPEQYF.

In its sample, this clonotype was seen many times. The chain couples TRBV4-1 to TRBJ1-2; 10 nucleotides match TRBD1. Germline CDR1 reads MGHRA; CDR2 reads YSYEKL. J gave up 2 bases and V 4 bases, and 1 base lay outside the gene matches. CDR3 size: 14 residues. CDR3 nucleotides: TGCGCCAGCAGCCGGGACAGGGGAAACTATGGCTACACCTTC. This gives the protein CASSRDRGNYGYTF.

This clonotype was detected many times. The chain combines TRBV5-1 with TRBJ1-1; D uncertain. The CDR3 is 15 residues long. In germline, CDR1 is SGHRS, CDR2 YFSETQ. Trimming cost V 1 base and J 7 bases, with 17 bases left between them. DNA for the CDR3: TGCGCCAGCAGCTTGAACTACGAAACGGGCGGTGAAGCTTTCTTT. Protein product: CASSLNYETGGEAFF.

This clonotype showed up many times. The chain is built from TRBV5-1 and TRBJ1-4; D not resolved. CDR1 is SGHRS and CDR2 is YFSETQ in the germline V gene. This CDR3 spans 13 amino acids. V lost 3 bases to trimming and J lost 4 bases, with 7 bases between them. CDR3 sequence: CASSWIVNEKLFF. CDR3 nucleotide sequence: TGCGCCAGCAGCTGGATAGTTAATGAAAAACTGTTTTTT.

As concerns this clonotype: The junction departs from the called germline gene at one end, perhaps through a read error. V is TRBV4-1 and J is TRBJ2-3; 10 positions agree with TRBD2. Per the germline V gene, CDR1 is MGHRA and CDR2 is YSYEKL. The CDR3 length is 15 residues. The CDR3 spells CSSSRLAGARNTQYF. The CDR3 DNA follows: TGCTCCAGCAGCCGCCTAGCGGGGGCCCGAAATACGCAGTATTTT.

The table lists this clonotype with many counts. This chain uses TRBV7-8 with TRBJ2-3, with TRBD2 matching over 10 bases. CDR3 length: 19 amino acids. Trimming at V came to 1 base and at J to 3 bases, leaving 13 bases not matched to a gene. Germline V gene sequence: CDR1 SGHVS, CDR2 FQNEAQ. CDR3 bases: TGTGCCAGCAGCTTAGTTAGTAAAGTCCTAGCGGGGGTTACAGATACGCAGTATTTT. Translation: CASSLVSKVLAGVTDTQYF.

About this clonotype: Possible read error: a much larger clone is one base away. The V gene is TRBV7-2, the J gene TRBJ2-7; no reliable D call. Per germline, CDR1 SGHTA and CDR2 FQGNSA. The CDR3 spans 14 residues. CDR3 DNA: TGTGCCAGCAGCCTCTTGGCCCGGTCCTACGAGCGGTACTTC. Translated, it gives CASSLLARSYERYF.

This clonotype showed up many times. J is TRBJ2-7 and V is TRBV20-1, with TRBD2 matching over 11 bases. V lost 4 bases and J lost 4; bases outside the gene matches: 12. The V gene's germline CDR1 is DFQATT and CDR2 SNEGSKA (reference sequence). The CDR3 loop spans 16 amino acids. DNA for the CDR3: TGCAGTGCTATCCCCCTAGCGGGGGGCAGCTTTTACGAGCAGTACTTC. It is translated as CSAIPLAGGSFYEQYF.

This clonotype was found once. With a much larger clone just one base away, this may be a read error. The chain uses TRBV20-1 and TRBJ1-1; D is possibly TRBD1 (6 bases). The CDR3 consists of 15 residues. Germline V gene sequence: CDR1 DFQATT, CDR2 SNEGSKA (reference sequence). CDR3 nucleotide sequence: TGCGGTGCTAGAGATCCTGGGGGCGTAGGGGTTGAAGCTTTCTTT. It is translated as CGARDPGGVGVEAFF.

This clonotype was counted ten times or more. The chain carries TRBV7-9 and TRBJ2-1; D gene unclear. Germline V gene sequence: CDR1 SEHNR, CDR2 FQNEAQ (reference sequence). V shed 1 base and J shed 7 bases, with 11 bases lying between them. The CDR3 is 14 residues long. CDR3 region: CASSLGLPANEQFF. The CDR3 DNA follows: TGTGCCAGCAGCTTAGGGCTTCCCGCGAATGAGCAGTTCTTC.

This clonotype was seen repeatedly, ten times or more. This sequence joins TRBV28 and TRBJ2-7; D perhaps matches TRBD2 (5 bases). Germline V gene lookup returns CDR1 MDHEN and CDR2 SYDVKM. V dropped 4 bases and J dropped 0 bases, with 13 bases sitting between them. This CDR3 is built from 15 residues. For the CDR3, the DNA is TGTGCCAGCAGTTCCCCCGGTGCGGGCTCCTACGAGCAGTACTTC. Protein sequence: CASSSPGAGSYEQYF.

This clonotype occurred many times. A read error is possible here, since a much larger clone lies one base away. The chain joins TRBV5-1 to TRBJ1-2, with D perhaps TRBD1 (6 bases). V lost 3 bases and J lost 3, with 6 bases in between. The CDR3 is 12 amino acids. Germline CDR1 and CDR2: SGHRS and YFSETQ. Here the CDR3 DNA reads TGCGCCAGCAGCTCAGGGGACTATGGCTACACCTTC. Translation: CASSSGDYGYTF.

This clonotype showed up many times. This chain connects TRBV5-1 to TRBJ1-4, with 10 bases lining up with TRBD1. Germline CDR1 reads SGHRS; CDR2 reads YFSETQ. The CDR3 covers 14 residues. V was clipped by 4 bases and J by 6 bases; unmatched bases: 3. CDR3 region: CASSPGQGDEKLFF. CDR3 DNA: TGCGCCAGCAGCCCTGGACAGGGGGATGAAAAACTGTTTTTT. Together with reference TRBV5-1 and TRBJ1-4, the CDR3 gives the full variable domain: KAGVTQTPRYLIKTRGQQVTLSCSPISGHRSVSWYQQTPGQGLQFLFEYFSETQRNKGNFPGRFSGRQFSNSRSEMNVSTLELGDSALYLCASSPGQGDEKLFFGSGTQLSVL.